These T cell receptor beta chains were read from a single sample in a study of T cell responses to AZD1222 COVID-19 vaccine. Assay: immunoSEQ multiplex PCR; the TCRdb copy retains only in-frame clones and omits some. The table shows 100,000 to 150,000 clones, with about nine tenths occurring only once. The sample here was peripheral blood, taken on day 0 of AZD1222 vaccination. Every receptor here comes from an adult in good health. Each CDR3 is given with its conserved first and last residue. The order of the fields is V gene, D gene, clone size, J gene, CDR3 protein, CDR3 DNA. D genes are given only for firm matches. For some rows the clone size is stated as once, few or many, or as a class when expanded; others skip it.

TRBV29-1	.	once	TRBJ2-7	CSVGMGLDGYEQYF	TGCAGCGTTGGGATGGGACTCGACGGCTACGAGCAGTACTTC
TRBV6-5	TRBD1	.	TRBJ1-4	CASSSTGGEEKLFF	TGTGCCAGCAGTTCTACAGGGGGCGAAGAAAAACTGTTTTTT
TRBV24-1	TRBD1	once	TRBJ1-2	CATYGQGKINYGYTF	TGTGCCACCTATGGACAGGGGAAAATTAACTATGGCTACACCTTC
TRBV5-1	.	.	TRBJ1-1	CASGIQGNTEAFF	TGCGCCAGCGGCATACAGGGGAACACTGAAGCTTTCTTT
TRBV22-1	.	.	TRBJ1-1	CPGSAPFAREDTEAFF	TGTCCTGGGAGCGCACCGTTTGCCAGGGAGGACACTGAAGCTTTCTTT
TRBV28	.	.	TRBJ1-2	CASSGEGYTF	TGTGCCAGCAGTGGCGAGGGCTACACCTTC
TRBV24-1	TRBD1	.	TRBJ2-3	CATSTGTESTDTQYF	TGTGCCACCAGCACCGGGACAGAAAGCACAGATACGCAGTATTTT
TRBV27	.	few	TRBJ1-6	CASSPTSRGSPLHF	TGTGCCAGCAGTCCGACTTCACGGGGTTCACCCCTCCACTTT
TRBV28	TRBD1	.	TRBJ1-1	CASRLSMGTGGSEAFF	TGTGCCAGCAGACTTTCCATGGGGACAGGGGGAAGTGAAGCTTTCTTT
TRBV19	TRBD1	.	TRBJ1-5	CASGQDINQPQHF	TGTGCCAGTGGACAGGACATCAATCAGCCCCAGCATTTT
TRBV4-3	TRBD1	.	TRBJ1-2	CASSQWTGTYGYTF	TGCGCCAGCAGCCAATGGACAGGGACCTATGGCTACACCTTC
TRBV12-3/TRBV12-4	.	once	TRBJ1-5	CASRLGGNQPQHF	TGTGCCAGCAGGCTTGGGGGAAATCAGCCCCAGCATTTT
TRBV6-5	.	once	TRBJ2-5	CASISRTKRGETQYF	TGTGCCAGCATCAGTCGGACGAAAAGAGGGGAGACCCAGTACTTC
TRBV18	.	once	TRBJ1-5	CASSPPRVPGYSNQPQHF	TGTGCCAGCTCACCACCCAGGGTACCGGGGTATAGCAATCAGCCCCAGCATTTT
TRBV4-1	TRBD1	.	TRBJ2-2	CASSPRQGSTGELFF	TGCGCCAGCAGCCCCCGACAGGGATCCACCGGGGAGCTGTTTTTT
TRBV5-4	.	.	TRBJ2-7	CASSLKGGAYEQYF	TGTGCCAGCAGCTTGAAGGGAGGTGCGTACGAGCAGTACTTC
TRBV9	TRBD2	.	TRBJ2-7	CASSPTSGGSYEQYF	TGTGCCAGCAGTCCGACTAGCGGGGGTTCCTACGAGCAGTACTTC
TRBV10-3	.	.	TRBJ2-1	CAISERGYEQFF	TGTGCCATCAGTGAAAGAGGATACGAGCAGTTCTTC
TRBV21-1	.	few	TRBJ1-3	CASSTNRGNTIYF	TGTGCCAGCAGCACGAATCGTGGAAACACCATATATTTT
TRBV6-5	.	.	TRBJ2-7	CASTPGGLDEQYF	TGTGCCAGCACCCCAGGGGGGCTGGACGAGCAGTACTTC
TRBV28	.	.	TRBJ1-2	CASSGIEVGGYTF	TGTGCCAGCAGTGGTATAGAGGTCGGCGGCTACACCTTC
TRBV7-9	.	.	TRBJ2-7	CASSLEPSARVHEQYF	TGTGCCAGCAGCTTAGAGCCCTCCGCCAGGGTACACGAGCAGTACTTC
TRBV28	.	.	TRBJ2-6	CASSLRAPGANVLTF	TGTGCCAGCAGTTTAAGGGCGCCTGGGGCCAACGTCCTGACTTTC
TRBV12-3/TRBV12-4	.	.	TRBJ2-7	CASSLIYEQYF	TGTGCCAGCAGTCTGATCTACGAGCAGTACTTC
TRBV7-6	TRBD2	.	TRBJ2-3	CASSLAWQGASGGGTDTQYF	TGTGCCAGCAGCTTAGCGTGGCAGGGCGCTAGCGGGGGGGGCACAGATACGCAGTATTTT